Below are 16 T cell receptor beta chains sequenced from a single sample in a study of T-cell reconstitution after alpha-beta-depleted transplantation in children. During its preparation, the TCRbeta library received unique molecular identifiers. TCRdb processed the PCR reads anew with MiXCR; each CDR3 protein has one entry. The sample consists of 500,000 to 750,000 distinct CDR3 sequences, over 20% of them appearing once. Sequencing used PBMCs, obtained before TCRalphabeta/CD19-depleted stem cell transplant. The receptors shown here come from a boy younger than two with Wiskott-Aldrich syndrome, due to receive a stem cell transplant.

J is TRBJ2-3 and V is TRBV7-2; perhaps TRBD2 as D (7 bases). V was cut by 0 bases and J by 1 base, with 11 bases left in between. Germline loops: CDR1 SGHTA, CDR2 FQGNSA. The CDR3 extends over 16 amino acids. Written as DNA, the CDR3 is TGTGCCAGCAGCTTAGCCCTAGGGGGGGGCACAGATACGCAGTATTTT. It specifies CASSLALGGGTDTQYF.

The rearrangement joins TRBV12-3 or TRBV12-4 to TRBJ1-5, with D hard to call. V lost 3 bases and J 0 bases, leaving 18 bases between the germline ends. The CDR3 length is 18 residues. The CDR3 DNA follows: TGTGCCAGCAGTTTGTCATTGGGAGGATCCTATAGCAATCAGCCCCAGCATTTT. Translated, it gives CASSLSLGGSYSNQPQHF.

The genes are TRBV27 and TRBJ2-7; 13 positions match TRBD2. V dropped 6 bases and J dropped 0; count of bases not matched to a gene: 8. CDR3 size: 17 residues. Germline lookup yields CDR1 MNHEY and CDR2 SMNVEV (reference sequence). The CDR3 nucleotides are TGTGCCAGCAGGACCGGACTAGCGGGAGCCTTCTCCTACGAGCAGTACTTC. Amino acid sequence: CASRTGLAGAFSYEQYF.

The chain recombines TRBV7-9 with TRBJ2-1; D gene uncertain. Trimming pared 2 bases from V and 9 bases from J, leaving 14 bases between. The length of the CDR3 is 14 residues. CDR1 is SEHNR and CDR2 is FQNEAQ in the germline V gene (reference sequence). The CDR3 DNA is TGTGCCAGCAGCTTATCAGTTTGGTTTATTGAGCAGTTCTTC. Translation gives CASSLSVWFIEQFF.

The rearrangement links TRBV20-1 to TRBJ1-5; no firm D call. The CDR3 is 11 residues long. V dropped 4 bases and J dropped 4 bases, with 5 bases sitting between them. Germline CDR1 reads DFQATT; CDR2 reads SNEGSKA (reference sequence). In DNA, the CDR3 is TGCAGTGCTACTGGAAATCAGCCCCAGCATTTT. Its protein product is CSATGNQPQHF.

The V call is TRBV12-3 or TRBV12-4, the J call TRBJ2-2, with 7 nucleotides matching TRBD2. This CDR3 region has 14 residues. V trimming: 8 bases; J trimming: 6 bases; junction bases outside the gene matches: 9. CDR3 bases: TGTGCCAGCGTCGTGGGGGGGAGCGCCGGGGAGCTGTTTTTT. This encodes CASVVGGSAGELFF.

This clonotype appeared a few times. This chain joins TRBV12-3 or TRBV12-4 and TRBJ2-1; tentative D call: TRBD2 (5 bases). This CDR3 region has 14 residues. V lost 1 base, J lost 5 bases, and 9 bases lay in between. CDR3 region: CASSLVAGHNEQFF. CDR3 DNA sequence: TGTGCCAGCAGTTTAGTTGCGGGCCACAATGAGCAGTTCTTC.

The chain carries TRBV7-8 and TRBJ2-1; 8 bases are a match to TRBD2. The CDR3 loop spans 14 amino acids. Germline CDR1 and CDR2: SGHVS and FQNEAQ. V trimming: 3 bases; J trimming: 6 bases; junction bases outside the gene matches: 4. The CDR3 reads CASSLREVGNEQFF. In nucleotides, the CDR3 is TGTGCCAGCAGCTTGCGGGAGGTAGGCAATGAGCAGTTCTTC.

The chain uses TRBV6-2 or TRBV6-3 and TRBJ2-2; D unresolved. V lost 6 bases to trimming and J lost 0 bases, with 8 bases between them. This CDR3 is 14 amino acids long. Germline V gene sequence: CDR1 MNHEY, CDR2 SVGEGT. CDR3 loop: CASRVPANTGELFF. In DNA form, the CDR3 reads TGTGCCAGCAGGGTACCCGCGAACACCGGGGAGCTGTTTTTT.

This clonotype came up a few times. The chain is built from TRBV4-1 and TRBJ1-1; 7 nucleotides align to TRBD1. Germline CDR1 reads MGHRA; CDR2 reads YSYEKL. J gave up 5 bases and V 1 base, and 10 bases lay outside the gene matches. The CDR3 spans 16 residues. CDR3 amino acids: CASSQVRTGLRTEAFF. The CDR3 coding sequence is TGCGCCAGCAGCCAAGTGAGGACAGGACTTAGGACTGAAGCTTTCTTT.

The rearrangement uses TRBV20-1 and TRBJ2-2; 7 bases agree with TRBD1. J was trimmed by 4 bases and V by 3 bases; bases with no gene match: 8. CDR1 is DFQATT and CDR2 is SNEGSKA in the germline V gene (reference sequence). This CDR3 is 15 amino acids long. The CDR3 here is CSASPPRGTTGELFF. As DNA, the CDR3 is TGCAGTGCTAGTCCCCCCAGGGGGACCACCGGGGAGCTGTTTTTT.

This clonotype has more than one count but fewer than ten. The chain combines TRBV10-3 with TRBJ2-3, with TRBD1 as a possible D gene (6 bases). Trimming took 9 bases from V and 4 from J, leaving 11 bases between them. CDR3 length equals 12 residues. Per the germline V gene, CDR1 is ENHRY and CDR2 is SYGVKD. For the CDR3, the DNA is TGTGCCATTGGACAGTCTGCAGATACGCAGTATTTT. Its protein is CAIGQSADTQYF.

This clonotype was observed a few times. The V and J genes are TRBV5-5 and TRBJ2-1; 10 nucleotides match TRBD2. V was pared by 1 base and J by 9 bases, with 7 bases of the junction left unmatched. Germline CDR1 is SGHKS and CDR2 is YYEKEE (reference sequence). CDR3 length equals 15 residues. CDR3 sequence: CASSLWLAGASEQFF. The CDR3 DNA is TGTGCCAGCAGCTTGTGGCTAGCGGGAGCATCTGAGCAGTTCTTC.

The CDR3 region is CASSLSGDWTDTQYF. In nucleotides, the CDR3 is TGTGCCAGCAGTTTATCAGGGGATTGGACAGATACGCAGTATTTT. The chain carries TRBV12-3 or TRBV12-4 and TRBJ2-3; TRBD1 might be the D (6 bases). The ends were cut back, 2 bases at V and 3 bases at J, with 12 bases in the middle. The length of the CDR3 is 15 residues.

The rearrangement uses TRBV18 and TRBJ1-6, with 8 bases fitting TRBD1. This CDR3 spans 17 amino acids. From germline, CDR1 is KGHSH and CDR2 LQKENI. With V trimmed by 4 bases and J by 8 bases, 13 bases remained unmatched. The CDR3 protein is CASSQDRGQGIDSPLHF. CDR3 bases: TGTGCCAGCTCACAAGACCGCGGACAGGGAATTGATTCACCCCTCCACTTT.

V is TRBV3-1 and J is TRBJ1-1; 9 bases line up with TRBD1. Trimming removed 2 bases from V and 5 bases from J; junction bases left unmatched: 3. CDR1 and CDR2 (germline): LGHDT, YNNKEL (reference sequence). The CDR3 has 14 residues. CDR3 sequence: CASSQRDRVTEAFF. CDR3 bases: TGTGCCAGCAGCCAAAGGGACAGGGTGACTGAAGCTTTCTTT.